Below, 2 T cell receptor beta chains from the same sample are listed, as sequenced in a study of identifying expanded T cells in peripheral blood. The assay was immunoSEQ multiplex PCR, and TCRdb's table has in-frame clones only and misses some. The repertoire holds under 95,000 clones, about 88% seen once, with around 2.7% in the top ten. Sequencing was performed on blood. These receptors were taken from a person aged 18 to 75 in good health.

The chain employs TRBV30 and TRBJ1-5; no firm D call. The length of the CDR3 is 15 residues. Trimming stripped 0 bases from V and 0 bases from J, with 9 bases between. Germline V gene data show CDR1 as GTSNPN and CDR2 as SVGIG (reference sequence). CDR3 coding DNA: TGTGCCTGGAGTGTACGTGGATATAGCAATCAGCCCCAGCATTTT. Translated, it gives CAWSVRGYSNQPQHF.

The J gene is TRBJ2-6, the V gene TRBV30; D is uncertain. The ends were cut back, 4 bases at V and 3 bases at J, with 10 bases in the middle. The CDR3 totals 14 residues. The germline gives CDR1 GTSNPN, CDR2 SVGIG (reference sequence). CDR3 protein: CAWTWGYGANVLTF. CDR3 bases: TGTGCCTGGACTTGGGGATATGGGGCCAACGTCCTGACTTTC.